Given below is one T cell receptor beta chain in context. Its antigen is currently not known. Base qualities are not provided; no much larger clone lies one nucleotide away. Looking up the germline V gene (reference sequence) yields CDR1 SEHNR and CDR2 FQNEAQ. V and J are truncated by 6 bases and 5 bases respectively, leaving an intervening sequence of 22 bases. From the cysteine through the phenylalanine, the CDR3 covers 16 amino acids. This entry keeps only the CDR3 DNA: 48 bases, framed from base 1. The sample originates from a study of vaccination and CD4 T cells after COVID-19 (dated 2022 in TCRdb). With respect to the entire study: SARS-CoV-2 positivity had been established in the convalescent patients by nasal swab PCR, and mild disease was recorded in several of these patients and severe disease in one. Culture stimuli were overlapping spike peptide pools from SARS-CoV-2 and from the common cold coronaviruses HCoV-NL63, HCoV-OC43 and HCoV-229E. Two doses of either the Pfizer-BioNTech BNT162b2 vaccine (n=8) or the Moderna mRNA-1273 vaccine (n=2) were administered to participants. Post-COVID blood samples from convalescent patients were collected a median of approximately 100 days after diagnosis, with a range of 35 to 161 days. In the convalescent cohort there were six males and four females, among whom were two Hispanic individuals, seven Caucasians, two Asians and one multiracial person. In 10 COVID-19 convalescent patients and a few infection-naive healthy vaccine recipients, researchers compared the spike-specific CD4+ TCR repertoire from before mRNA vaccination with the repertoire from after. As controls, cultures received a CEFX viral epitope pool (the positive control), an HIV-1 Nef peptide pool (the negative control), or no peptide at all. The time from the second vaccine dose to post-vaccine blood sampling had a median of roughly 70 days and ranged from roughly 12 to 250 days. Beyond this particular receptor, the publication reports: In convalescent patients, nearly all vaccine-specific clones (304 of 307) were found to be mono-reactive for SARS-CoV-2 spike rather than cross-reactive with common cold coronaviruses. The study included relatively few convalescent patients and did not analyze early timepoints after natural infection. Among convalescent patients, a median around 86% of the SARS-CoV-2-reactive clones seen after vaccination appeared only after vaccination, which suggests priming specific to the vaccine. The median number of SARS-CoV-2-reactive clonotypes rose from 20 to 25 after infection to 38 after vaccination, but the change was not significant.

The sample's treatment or condition label is to be understood as: roughly nine-day PBMC culture with coronavirus spike peptide pools or control peptides (ViraFEST assay). The ViraFEST assay, used in the study, expanded antigen-specific T cells with peptide pools and then identified the expanded clonotypes through TCR sequencing. The convalescent patients' positive SARS-CoV-2 PCR tests fell between March and December 2020, which was before the Alpha, Beta and Delta variants emerged in the United States. Over 1.5 million PBMCs per well were cultured in IMDM with roughly 5% human AB serum and 8.5 to 10 IU/ml IL-2, plus 10 ug/ml peptide pools. Half of the culture medium was replaced with fresh IL-2-containing medium on days 3 and 7. After about 11 days of culture, CD4+ T cells were isolated by negative selection using the EasySep CD4+ T cell isolation kit. Ficoll-Paque Plus gradient centrifugation was used to isolate PBMCs from whole blood, and the isolated PBMCs were then either used fresh or cryopreserved at -140C. Each culture condition was generally run in triplicate wells.

The library relied on PCR. TCR sequencing of DNA from cultured CD4+ T cells used the Oncomine TCR Beta short-read assay at the Johns Hopkins FTIC core. The QIAamp micro DNA kit was used to extract genomic DNA from the cultured CD4+ T cells. Oncomine TCR Beta libraries from cultured CD4+ T cells were pooled using unique dual indexes and sequenced on an Illumina iSeq 100. In the authors' own workflow: Non-productive sequences were removed, and CDR3s that did not start with C, did not end with F or W, or were shorter than 7 amino acids were discarded. Antigen-specific clonotypes were identified with the MANAFEST web application by comparing peptide-stimulated wells with reference and other culture wells. To be called positive, a clone needed an FDR below 0.05, an odds ratio above 5, and a productive frequency above 0.1% in at least two of three replicate wells. Cross-reactive clonotypes were defined as significantly expanded in both SARS-CoV-2 spike wells and at least one common cold coronavirus spike condition. Using R version 3.6.1, CDR3 homology was evaluated through Levenshtein distances (stringdist) along with unrooted phylogenetic trees (ape). TCRdb reprocessed the public reads (quality trimming at Q25 with fastp, clone calling with MiXCR) and kept in-frame beta chains. CDR3 protein sequences are deduplicated, and each keeps its most common genes and DNA. The V and J calls and clone size come from TCRdb's table, not from the authors' own analysis. The sample table shows more than 9,000 distinct CDR3 sequences, and roughly 61% are seen once. The top ten hold around 8% of the sample.

The rearranged segments are TRBV7-9 and TRBJ1-2; no D segment can be confidently identified. This receptor was identified in a human donor who had recovered from COVID-19. The sequenced sample consisted of CD4+ T cells from blood, cultured in vitro. The CDR3 protein sequence reads: CASRPNSPKSGYGYTF. In nucleotides, the sequence is TGTGCCAGCAGACCGAATTCCCCCAAAAGCGGGTATGGCTACACCTTC.